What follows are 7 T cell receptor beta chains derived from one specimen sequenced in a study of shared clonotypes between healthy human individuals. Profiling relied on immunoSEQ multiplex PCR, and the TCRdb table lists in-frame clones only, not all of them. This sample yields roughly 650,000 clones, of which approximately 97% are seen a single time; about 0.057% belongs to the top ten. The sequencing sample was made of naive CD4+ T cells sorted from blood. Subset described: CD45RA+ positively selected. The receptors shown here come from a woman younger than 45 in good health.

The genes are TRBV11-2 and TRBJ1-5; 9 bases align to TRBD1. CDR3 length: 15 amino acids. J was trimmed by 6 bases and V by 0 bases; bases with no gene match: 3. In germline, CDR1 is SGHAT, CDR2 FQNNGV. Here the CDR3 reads CASSLDGTGIQPQHF. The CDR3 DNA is TGTGCCAGCAGCTTAGACGGGACAGGGATTCAGCCCCAGCATTTT.

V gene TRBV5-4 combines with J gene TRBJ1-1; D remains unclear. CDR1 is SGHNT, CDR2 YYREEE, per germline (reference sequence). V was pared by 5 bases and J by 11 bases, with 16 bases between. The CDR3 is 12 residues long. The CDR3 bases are TGTGCCAGCAGGCGGGATAATTCGAAGGCTTTCTTT. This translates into CASRRDNSKAFF.

The CDR3 DNA is TGTGCCAGCGATTCATCGGACGCAGCAGGGACCCAGTACTTC. Residues: CASDSSDAAGTQYF. The chain recombines TRBV25-1 with TRBJ2-5; D call uncertain. The CDR3 totals 14 residues. Trimming left V 8 bases short and J 7 bases short, with 20 bases between. Looked up from germline, CDR1 is MGHDK and CDR2 is SYGVNS.

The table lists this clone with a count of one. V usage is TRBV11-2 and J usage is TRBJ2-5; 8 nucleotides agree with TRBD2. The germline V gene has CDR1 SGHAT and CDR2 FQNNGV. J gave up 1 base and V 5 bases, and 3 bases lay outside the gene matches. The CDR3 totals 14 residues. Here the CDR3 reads CASSKLAAQETQYF. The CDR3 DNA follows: TGTGCCAGCAGCAAACTAGCGGCCCAAGAGACCCAGTACTTC.

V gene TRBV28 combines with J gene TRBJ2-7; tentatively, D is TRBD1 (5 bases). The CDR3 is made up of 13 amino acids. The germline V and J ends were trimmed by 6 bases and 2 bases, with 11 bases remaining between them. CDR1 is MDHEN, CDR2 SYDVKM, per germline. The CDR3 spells CASRPQGTYEQYF. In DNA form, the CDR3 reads TGTGCCAGCAGGCCCCAGGGCACCTACGAGCAGTACTTC.

Written as DNA, the CDR3 is TGTGCCATCAAAGAACACTTGGGCCAAAACACCGGGGAGCTGTTTTTT. It encodes CAIKEHLGQNTGELFF. The V and J genes are TRBV10-3 and TRBJ2-2; D is unresolved. CDR1 is ENHRY, CDR2 SYGVKD, per germline. This CDR3 spans 16 amino acids. V dropped 7 bases and J dropped 2 bases, with 17 bases sitting between them.

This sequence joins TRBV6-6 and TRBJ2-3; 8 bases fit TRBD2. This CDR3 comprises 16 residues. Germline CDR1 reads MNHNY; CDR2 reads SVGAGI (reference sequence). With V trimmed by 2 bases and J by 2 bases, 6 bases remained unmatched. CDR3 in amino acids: CASSYGLAGNTDTQYF. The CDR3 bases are TGTGCCAGCAGTTACGGGCTAGCGGGCAACACAGATACGCAGTATTTT.